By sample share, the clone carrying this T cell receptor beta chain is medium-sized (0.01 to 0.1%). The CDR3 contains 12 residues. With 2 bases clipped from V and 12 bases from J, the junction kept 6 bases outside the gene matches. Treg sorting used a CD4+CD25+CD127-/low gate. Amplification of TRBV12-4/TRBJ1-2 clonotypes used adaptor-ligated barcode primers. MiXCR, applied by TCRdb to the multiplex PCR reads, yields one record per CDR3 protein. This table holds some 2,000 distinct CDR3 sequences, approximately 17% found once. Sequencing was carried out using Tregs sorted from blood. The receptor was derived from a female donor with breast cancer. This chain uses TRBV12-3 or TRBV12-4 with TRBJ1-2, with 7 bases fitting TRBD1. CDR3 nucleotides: TGTGCCAGCAGTTTATCCAGACAGGGAAACACCTTC. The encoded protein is CASSLSRQGNTF.